This T cell receptor beta chain is from a study of Graves' ophthalmopathy and Graves' hyperthyroidism. RNA served as the template for amplifying TCR beta CDR3 regions. First-round RT-PCR used HTBI primers; second-round multiplex PCR followed. TCRdb re-analysed the multiplex PCR reads in MiXCR, keeping a single row per CDR3 protein. The repertoire has some 750,000 distinct CDR3 sequences, roughly two fifths of them found once; the top ten carry about 40%. This clonotype appeared once. The CDR3 contains 14 residues. Germline loops: CDR1 SGHAT, CDR2 FQDESV (reference sequence). The V and J ends lost 4 bases and 4 bases, in that order; junction bases with no gene match: 6.

Material: peripheral blood. The clonotype comes from an adult man with Graves' ophthalmopathy. The chain links TRBV11-1 to TRBJ1-1; TRBD1 matches at 7 bases. The CDR3 spells CASSSPTGTTEAFF. For the CDR3, the DNA is TGTGCCAGCAGCTCTCCGACAGGGACCACTGAAGCTTTCTTT. The full variable domain, in which reference TRBV11-1 and TRBJ1-1 provide the parts outside the CDR3, is EAEVAQSPRYKITEKSQAVAFWCDPISGHATLYWYRQILGQGPELLVQFQDESVVDDSQLPKDRFSAERLKGVDSTLKIQPAELGDSAMYLCASSSPTGTTEAFFGQGTRLTVV.